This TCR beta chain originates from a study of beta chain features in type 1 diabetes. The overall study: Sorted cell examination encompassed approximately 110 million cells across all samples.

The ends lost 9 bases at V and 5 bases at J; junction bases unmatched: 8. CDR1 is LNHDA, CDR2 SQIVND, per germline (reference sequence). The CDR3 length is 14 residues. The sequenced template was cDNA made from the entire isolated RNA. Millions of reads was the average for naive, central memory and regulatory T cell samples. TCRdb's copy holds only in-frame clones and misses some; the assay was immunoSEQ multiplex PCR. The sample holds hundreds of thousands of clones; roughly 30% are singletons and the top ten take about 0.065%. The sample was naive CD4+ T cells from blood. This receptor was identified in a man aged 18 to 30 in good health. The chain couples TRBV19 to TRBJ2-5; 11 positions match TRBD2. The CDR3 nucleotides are TGTGCCAGCCGAGGGCCTAGCGGGAGGGAGACCCAGTACTTC. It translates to CASRGPSGRETQYF.